These 16 T cell receptor beta chains were all obtained from the same sample, sequenced in a study of STAT5B mutations in CD4+ large granular lymphocyte leukemia (dated 2022 in TCRdb). The library was generated by the immunoSEQ multiplex PCR assay. Held by TCRdb, this immuneACCESS table contains in-frame sequences only and omits some clones. Under half of the omission traces to an unresolved V gene where checked; the cause of the rest is unknown. In this sample the table shows 20,000 to 25,000 clones, 60% to 80% of which occur a single time. Approximately 30% of the sample is held by the ten biggest clonotypes. Sequencing input: CD4+ T cells from blood buffy coats. The receptors were gathered from a human donor in good health.

The rearrangement uses TRBV11-2 and TRBJ2-7; no firm D call. Germline values: CDR1 SGHAT, CDR2 FQNNGV. The CDR3 runs to 14 residues. Trimming shortened V by 0 bases and J by 5 bases, and 11 bases separated the two germline ends. The CDR3 bases are TGTGCCAGCAGCTTAGACCTTACTGGGCACGAGCAGTACTTC. Translated, it gives CASSLDLTGHEQYF. Full variable domain (rest looked up from reference TRBV11-2 and TRBJ2-7): EAGVAQSPRYKIIEKRQSVAFWCNPISGHATLYWYQQILGQGPKLLIQFQNNGVVDDSQLPKDRFSAERLKGVDSTLKIQPAKLEDSAVYLCASSLDLTGHEQYFGPGTRLTVT.

Concerning this clone itself: Its ends do not fully match the called genes, so a read error is possible. This chain joins TRBV7-7 and TRBJ2-5; 8 bases agree with TRBD1. This CDR3 is built from 16 residues. Germline-derived CDR1 and CDR2 are SSHAT and FNYEAQ (reference sequence). DNA for the CDR3: TGTGCTAGCAGCCCCGGACAGGGCGAGTTCCAAGAGACCCAGTACTTC. This gives the protein CASSPGQGEFQETQYF.

This clone was found a few times. V is TRBV19 and J is TRBJ2-7; D uncertain. The CDR3 is 13 amino acids. Germline lookup yields CDR1 LNHDA and CDR2 SQIVND (reference sequence). Trimming pared 4 bases from V and 3 bases from J, leaving 10 bases between. The CDR3 sequence is CASSSQPSYEQYF. CDR3 DNA: TGTGCCAGTAGTAGTCAGCCGAGCTACGAGCAGTACTTC.

This clone has just one count. The chain uses TRBV7-3 and TRBJ2-2; possibly TRBD1 or TRBD2 for D (5 bases each). The CDR3 contains 14 residues. CDR1 and CDR2 (germline): SGHTA, FQGTGA. Trimming stripped 2 bases from V and 8 bases from J, with 12 bases between. This CDR3 reads CASSLDGARGELFF. CDR3 in DNA: TGTGCCAGCAGCTTAGACGGGGCCAGGGGGGAGCTGTTTTTT.

CDR3 DNA: TGTGCCAGCAGTGAGTCCCCTCGGAATACGCAGTATTTT. This gives the protein CASSESPRNTQYF. This chain joins TRBV6-4 and TRBJ2-3; D gene unclear. The germline V gene has CDR1 MRHNA and CDR2 SNTAGT. There are 13 residues in the CDR3. V was trimmed by 3 bases and J by 7 bases, leaving 11 bases between them.

The genes are TRBV5-1 and TRBJ2-7, with D possibly being TRBD2 (5 bases). Per the germline V gene, CDR1 is SGHRS and CDR2 is YFSETQ. The CDR3 is made up of 15 amino acids. Trimming took 0 bases from V and 1 from J, leaving 11 bases between them. CDR3 region: CASSLGHGSSYEQYF. CDR3 bases: TGCGCCAGCAGCTTGGGACATGGGAGTTCCTACGAGCAGTACTTC.

The V call is TRBV7-6, the J call TRBJ1-1, with 9 bases aligning to TRBD1. Germline values: CDR1 SGHVS, CDR2 FNYEAQ. The length of the CDR3 is 14 residues. V dropped 5 bases and J dropped 5; count of bases not matched to a gene: 6. CDR3 amino acids: CASSPGQGKTEAFF. In nucleotides, the CDR3 is TGTGCCAGCAGCCCGGGACAGGGTAAAACTGAAGCTTTCTTT.

V is TRBV18 and J is TRBJ2-2; 8 bases are a match to TRBD1. Germline V gene data show CDR1 as KGHSH and CDR2 as LQKENI. The CDR3 has 16 residues. With 0 bases clipped from V and 1 base from J, the junction kept 1 base outside the gene matches. The CDR3 protein is CASSPPTGVNTGELFF. The CDR3 DNA follows: TGTGCCAGCTCACCACCGACAGGGGTGAACACCGGGGAGCTGTTTTTT.

The table lists this clone with a count of one. The chain recombines TRBV5-1 with TRBJ2-1, with 9 bases aligning to TRBD2. Germline-derived CDR1 and CDR2 are SGHRS and YFSETQ. After removal of 4 bases from V and 7 bases from J, the junction contained 15 bases not matched to a gene. The CDR3 is 17 amino acids. The CDR3 nucleotides read TGCGCCAGCAGCCCCCAGGTCCCGCGGGGGGGCCTAAATGAGCAGTTCTTC. Protein product: CASSPQVPRGGLNEQFF. The whole variable domain, filled in from reference TRBV5-1 and TRBJ2-1, reads KAGVTQTPRYLIKTRGQQVTLSCSPISGHRSVSWYQQTPGQGLQFLFEYFSETQRNKGNFPGRFSGRQFSNSRSEMNVSTLELGDSALYLCASSPQVPRGGLNEQFFGPGTRLTVL.

This chain links TRBV7-2 with TRBJ1-2; D possibly corresponds to TRBD1 (6 bases). The V end lost 2 bases, the J end lost 2 bases, and 18 bases lay between the germline ends. This CDR3 has 17 residues. Germline V gene data show CDR1 as SGHTA and CDR2 as FQGNSA. The CDR3 DNA sequence: TGTGCCAGCAGCTTAAAACAGGGATTGCATCTGAACTATGGCTACACCTTC. Protein product: CASSLKQGLHLNYGYTF.

The chain couples TRBV11-2 to TRBJ1-6; D gene unclear. V was clipped by 2 bases and J by 10 bases, with 12 bases between them. The CDR3 sequence is 14 residues long. Germline loops: CDR1 SGHAT, CDR2 FQNNGV. The CDR3 nucleotides read TGTGCCAGCAGCTTACGAGGCCTAGGATCACCCCTCCACTTT. It is translated as CASSLRGLGSPLHF.

This clone was counted a single time. The chain uses TRBV15 and TRBJ2-5; D is perhaps TRBD1 (6 bases). Per germline, CDR1 LNHNV and CDR2 YYDKDF (reference sequence). The CDR3 contains 15 residues. Trimming removed 0 bases at V and 3 bases at J, with 11 bases between. The CDR3: CATSRDRSGEETQYF. The DNA for the CDR3 is TGTGCCACCAGCAGAGATCGGTCAGGGGAAGAGACCCAGTACTTC.

V and J are TRBV6-1 and TRBJ2-7; TRBD1 matches at 7 bases. Germline CDR1 reads MNHNS; CDR2 reads SASEGT. With V trimmed by 6 bases and J by 4 bases, 9 bases remained unmatched. This CDR3 is built from 14 residues. The CDR3 bases are TGTGCCAGCAGACCGTACAGGGGTGGGTACGAGCAGTACTTC. It is translated as CASRPYRGGYEQYF.

The rearrangement links TRBV6-1 to TRBJ1-5; maybe TRBD1 (5 bases). V was shortened by 8 bases and J by 5 bases, with 13 bases between the two germline ends. Germline assignment: CDR1 MNHNS and CDR2 SASEGT. The CDR3 length is 13 residues. In DNA, the CDR3 is TGTGCCAGCGGAGGGGAGCGGTATCAGCCCCAGCATTTT. As protein: CASGGERYQPQHF.

CDR3 in amino acids: CASSYQQGPGTGELFF. The CDR3 region has the DNA TGTGCCAGCAGTTACCAACAGGGGCCCGGCACCGGGGAGCTGTTTTTT. The chain combines TRBV2 with TRBJ2-2, with 7 bases aligning to TRBD1. Germline V gives CDR1 SNHLY, CDR2 FYNNEI. V lost 5 bases to trimming and J lost 4 bases; unmatched junction nucleotides: 10. The CDR3 runs 16 residues.

V usage is TRBV2 and J usage is TRBJ2-7; D may be TRBD2 (5 bases). CDR3 length: 15 residues. Deletions cut 6 bases from V and 0 bases from J, with 15 bases between. The germline CDR1 and CDR2 sequences are SNHLY and FYNNEI. The CDR3 DNA reads TGTGCCAGCAGCGCCCCTGTGGGGAGCTCCTACGAGCAGTACTTC. Amino acids: CASSAPVGSSYEQYF.